Presented here are 6 T cell receptor beta chains from one specimen sequenced in a study of blood T cell repertoires in COVID-19 (dated by TCRdb to 2020 to 2022). The library was built by means of the immunoSEQ multiplex PCR assay. The table comes from immuneACCESS by way of TCRdb, which keeps in-frame sequences with V and J called. Part of the clones is missing from these tables; in studies checked, under half for an unresolved V gene and the rest for unknown reasons. Within this sample are 55,000 to 80,000 clones, with about 83% of them counted one time only. The ten largest clonotypes hold just under 6.5% of the sample. The specimen was peripheral blood. These receptor sequences come from a human donor in a cohort sampled during active COVID-19.

The chain is built from TRBV7-9 and TRBJ2-3, with 7 bases matching TRBD2. CDR1 and CDR2 from the germline V gene are SEHNR and FQNEAQ (reference sequence). The CDR3 contains 15 residues. J was trimmed by 5 bases and V by 4 bases; bases with no gene match: 9. CDR3: CASSSASGRGDTQYF. The DNA of the CDR3 is TGTGCCAGCAGCTCGGCTAGCGGAAGAGGAGATACGCAGTATTTT.

V and J are TRBV6-6 and TRBJ2-3; 9 bases are a match to TRBD2. V shed 5 bases and J 4 bases; nucleotides not matched to a gene: 7. The germline V gene encodes CDR1 MNHNY and CDR2 SVGAGI (reference sequence). The length of the CDR3 is 15 residues. The CDR3 DNA sequence: TGTGCCAGCAGTCGCACCCAGCGGGGGGCAGATACGCAGTATTTT. It encodes CASSRTQRGADTQYF.

In DNA, the CDR3 is TGTGCCAGCAGCCCCTGGTTAGCTAGCGGGAAGGTCAATGAGCAGTTCTTC. Its translation: CASSPWLASGKVNEQFF. The chain links TRBV5-4 to TRBJ2-1; 9 nucleotides agree with TRBD2. Germline V lookup: CDR1 SGHNT, CDR2 YYREEE (reference sequence). The CDR3 runs 17 residues. V dropped 4 bases and J dropped 6; count of bases not matched to a gene: 14.

The chain is built from TRBV7-8 and TRBJ1-1; tentatively, D is TRBD1 (5 bases). The germline V and J ends were trimmed by 2 bases and 8 bases, with 6 bases remaining between them. The CDR3 loop spans 11 amino acids. The germline V gene encodes CDR1 SGHVS and CDR2 FQNEAQ. The CDR3 nucleotides are TGTGCCAGCAGCTTATACAGGGAAGCTTTCTTT. This codes for CASSLYREAFF.

The chain joins TRBV4-1 to TRBJ2-3, with 9 bases lining up with TRBD2. Looked up from germline, CDR1 is MGHRA and CDR2 is YSYEKL. The CDR3 contains 16 residues. V was pared by 4 bases and J by 2 bases, with 7 bases of the junction left unmatched. The CDR3, as DNA: TGCGCCAGCAGCCCCCCGCGGGGGGGCCCCACAGATACGCAGTATTTT. It encodes CASSPPRGGPTDTQYF.

The chain recombines TRBV7-2 with TRBJ2-1; 9 nucleotides line up with TRBD2. Germline CDR1 reads SGHTA; CDR2 reads FQGNSA. The junction had 17 bases not matched to a gene; V was cut back by 3 bases and J by 8 bases. The CDR3 runs 18 residues. The CDR3 spells CASSFFLGVAGELDEQFF. DNA for the CDR3: TGTGCCAGCAGCTTCTTTTTAGGGGTAGCGGGAGAATTGGATGAGCAGTTCTTC.